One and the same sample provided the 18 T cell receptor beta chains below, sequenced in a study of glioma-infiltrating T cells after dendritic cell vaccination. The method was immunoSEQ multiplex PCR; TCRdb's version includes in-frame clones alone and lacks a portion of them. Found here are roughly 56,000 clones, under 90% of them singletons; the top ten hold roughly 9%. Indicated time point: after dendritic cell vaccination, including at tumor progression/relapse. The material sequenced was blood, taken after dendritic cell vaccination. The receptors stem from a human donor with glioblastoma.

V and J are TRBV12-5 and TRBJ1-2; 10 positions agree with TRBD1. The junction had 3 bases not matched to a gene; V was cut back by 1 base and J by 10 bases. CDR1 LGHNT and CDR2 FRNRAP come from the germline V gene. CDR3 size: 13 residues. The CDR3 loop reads CASGLGQGALYTF. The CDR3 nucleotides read TGTGCTAGTGGTTTGGGACAGGGGGCCCTCTACACCTTC.

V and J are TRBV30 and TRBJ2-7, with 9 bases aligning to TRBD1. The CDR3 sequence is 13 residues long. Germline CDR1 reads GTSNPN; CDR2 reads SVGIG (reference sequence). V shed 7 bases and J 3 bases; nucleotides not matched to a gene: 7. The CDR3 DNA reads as TGTGCCTCTGACAGGGGGGGAGTCTACGAGCAGTACTTC. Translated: CASDRGGVYEQYF.

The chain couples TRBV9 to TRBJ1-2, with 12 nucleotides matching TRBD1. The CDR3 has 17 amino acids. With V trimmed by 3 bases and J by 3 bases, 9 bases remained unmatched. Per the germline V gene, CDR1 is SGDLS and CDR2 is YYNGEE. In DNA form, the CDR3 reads TGTGCCAGCAGCGGGAGAAGGGACAGGGGGCGCGACTATGGCTACACCTTC. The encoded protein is CASSGRRDRGRDYGYTF.

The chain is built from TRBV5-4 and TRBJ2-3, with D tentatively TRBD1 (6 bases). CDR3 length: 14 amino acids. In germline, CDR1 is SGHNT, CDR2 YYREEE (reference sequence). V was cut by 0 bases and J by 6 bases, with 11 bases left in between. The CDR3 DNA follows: TGTGCCAGCAGCTTGGGTCAGGGGCGGGATACGCAGTATTTT. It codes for CASSLGQGRDTQYF.

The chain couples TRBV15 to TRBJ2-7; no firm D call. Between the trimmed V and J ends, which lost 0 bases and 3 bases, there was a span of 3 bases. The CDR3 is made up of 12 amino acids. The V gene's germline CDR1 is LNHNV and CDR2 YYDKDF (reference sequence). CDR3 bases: TGTGCCACCAGCAGAGACCACTACGAGCAGTACTTC. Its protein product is CATSRDHYEQYF.

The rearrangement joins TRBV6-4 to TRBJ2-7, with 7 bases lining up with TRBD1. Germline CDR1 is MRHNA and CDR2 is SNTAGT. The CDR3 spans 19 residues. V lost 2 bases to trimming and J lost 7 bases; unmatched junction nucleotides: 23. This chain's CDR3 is CASSDPNRGPIFESREQYF. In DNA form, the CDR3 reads TGTGCCAGCAGTGACCCCAACAGGGGCCCCATCTTCGAATCTCGGGAGCAGTACTTC.

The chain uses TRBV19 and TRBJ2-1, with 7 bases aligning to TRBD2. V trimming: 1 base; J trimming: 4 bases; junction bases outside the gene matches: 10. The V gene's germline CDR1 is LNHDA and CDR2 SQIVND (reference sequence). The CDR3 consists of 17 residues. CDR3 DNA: TGTGCCAGTAGTATAGTACCGGGGCTAGCGGAGTACAATGAGCAGTTCTTC. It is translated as CASSIVPGLAEYNEQFF.

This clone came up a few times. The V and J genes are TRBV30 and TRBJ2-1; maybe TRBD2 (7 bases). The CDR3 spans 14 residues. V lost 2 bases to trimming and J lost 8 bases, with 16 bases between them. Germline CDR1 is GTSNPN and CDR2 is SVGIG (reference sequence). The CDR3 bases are TGTGCCTGGAGTTTGGGGGGGGGACACGATGAGCAGTTCTTC. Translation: CAWSLGGGHDEQFF.

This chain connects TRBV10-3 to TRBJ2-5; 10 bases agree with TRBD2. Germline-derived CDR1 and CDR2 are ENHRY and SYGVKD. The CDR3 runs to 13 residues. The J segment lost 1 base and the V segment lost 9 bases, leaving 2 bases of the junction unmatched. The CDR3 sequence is CAISGGPQETQYF. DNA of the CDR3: TGTGCCATTAGCGGGGGGCCCCAAGAGACCCAGTACTTC.

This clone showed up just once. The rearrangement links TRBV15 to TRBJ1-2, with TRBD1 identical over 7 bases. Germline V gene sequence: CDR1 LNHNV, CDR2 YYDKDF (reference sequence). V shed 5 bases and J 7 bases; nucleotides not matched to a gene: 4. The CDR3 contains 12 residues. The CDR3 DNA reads TGTGCCACCAGCTCCACAGGGGCTGGCTACACCTTC. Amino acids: CATSSTGAGYTF.

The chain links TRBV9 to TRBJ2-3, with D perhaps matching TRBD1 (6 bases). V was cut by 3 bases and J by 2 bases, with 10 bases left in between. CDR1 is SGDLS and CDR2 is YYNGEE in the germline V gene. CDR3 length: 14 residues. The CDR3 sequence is CASSADRHTDTQYF. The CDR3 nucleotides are TGTGCCAGCAGCGCGGACAGACACACAGATACGCAGTATTTT.

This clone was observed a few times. CDR3 in DNA: TGTGCCAGTAGTATTTCAGCGGGGGGACCCTCCTACGAGCAGTACTTC. Its translation: CASSISAGGPSYEQYF. V gene TRBV19 combines with J gene TRBJ2-7; 9 nucleotides align to TRBD2. The junction had 6 bases not matched to a gene; V was cut back by 3 bases and J by 0 bases. The CDR3 length is 16 residues. Germline V gives CDR1 LNHDA, CDR2 SQIVND (reference sequence).

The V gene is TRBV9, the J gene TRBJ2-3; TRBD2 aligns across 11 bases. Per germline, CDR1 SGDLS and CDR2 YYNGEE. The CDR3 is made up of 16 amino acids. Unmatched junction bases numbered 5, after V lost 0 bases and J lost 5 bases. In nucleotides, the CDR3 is TGTGCCAGCAGCGTAGGAGTAGCGGGGGGGCGAGATACGCAGTATTTT. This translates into CASSVGVAGGRDTQYF.

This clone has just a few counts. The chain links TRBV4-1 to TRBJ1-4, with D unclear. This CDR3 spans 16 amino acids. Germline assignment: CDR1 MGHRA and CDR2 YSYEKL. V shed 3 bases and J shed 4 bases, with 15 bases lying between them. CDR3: CASSQDQMRGNEKLFF. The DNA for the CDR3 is TGCGCCAGCAGCCAGGACCAAATGCGGGGTAATGAAAAACTGTTTTTT.

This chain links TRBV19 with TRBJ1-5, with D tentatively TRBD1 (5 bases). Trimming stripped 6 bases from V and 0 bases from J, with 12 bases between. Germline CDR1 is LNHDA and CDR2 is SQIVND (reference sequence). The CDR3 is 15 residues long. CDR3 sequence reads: CASRAGHYSNQPQHF. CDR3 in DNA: TGTGCCAGTAGGGCAGGACATTATAGCAATCAGCCCCAGCATTTT.

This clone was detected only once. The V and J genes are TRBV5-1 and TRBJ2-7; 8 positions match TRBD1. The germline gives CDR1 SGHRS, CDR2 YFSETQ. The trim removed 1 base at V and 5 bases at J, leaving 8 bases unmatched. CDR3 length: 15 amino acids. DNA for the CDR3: TGCGCCAGCAGCTTGTCTCGGACAGGGAACCACGAGCAGTACTTC. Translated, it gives CASSLSRTGNHEQYF.

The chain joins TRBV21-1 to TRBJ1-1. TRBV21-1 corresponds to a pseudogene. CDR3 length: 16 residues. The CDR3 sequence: CASSPEGSDTNTEAFF. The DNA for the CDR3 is TGTGCCAGCAGCCCCGAGGGCTCAGACACAAACACTGAAGCTTTCTTT.

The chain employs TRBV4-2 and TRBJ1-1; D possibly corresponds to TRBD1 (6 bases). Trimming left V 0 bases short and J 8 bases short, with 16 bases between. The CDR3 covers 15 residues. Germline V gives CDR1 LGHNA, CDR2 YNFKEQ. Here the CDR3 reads CASSQDRQDVGEAFF. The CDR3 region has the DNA TGTGCCAGCAGCCAAGATCGACAGGACGTAGGGGAAGCTTTCTTT.